This T cell receptor (beta chain) was sequenced for a study of monozygotic twins with inflammatory bowel disease. Regarding the study as a whole: Those with IBD had lower TCRbeta diversity (inverse Simpson) than their healthy co-twins did.

TCRdb re-called the 5' RACE reads and gives one entry per CDR3 protein, without DNA. Its listing shows 350,000 to 400,000 distinct CDR3 sequences. Germline V lookup: CDR1 LGHNA, CDR2 YNFKEQ. The CDR3 sequence is 14 residues long. Details on this clonotype: Its antigen remains unknown.

Sequencing used blood. This TCR was recovered from a human donor with ulcerative colitis or Crohn's disease, or a healthy co-twin of an affected twin (not recorded which). The chain carries TRBV4-2 and TRBJ1-5; TCRdb's D call of TRBD1 is untestable without DNA. CDR3 sequence reads: CASSHRQEDQPQHF.